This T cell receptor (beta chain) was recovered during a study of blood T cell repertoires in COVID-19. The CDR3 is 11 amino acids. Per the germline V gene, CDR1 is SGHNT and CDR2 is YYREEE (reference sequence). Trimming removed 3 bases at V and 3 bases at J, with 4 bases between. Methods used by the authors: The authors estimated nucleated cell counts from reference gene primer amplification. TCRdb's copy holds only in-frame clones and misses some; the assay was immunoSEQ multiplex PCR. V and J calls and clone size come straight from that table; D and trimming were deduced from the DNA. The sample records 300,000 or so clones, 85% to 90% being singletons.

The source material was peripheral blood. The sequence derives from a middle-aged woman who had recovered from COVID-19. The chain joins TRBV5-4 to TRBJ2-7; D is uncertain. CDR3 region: CASSSHYEQYF. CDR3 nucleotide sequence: TGTGCCAGCAGCTCCCACTACGAGCAGTACTTC.